This TCR beta chain was captured in a study of shared clonotypes between healthy human individuals. TCRdb's table, derived via immunoSEQ multiplex PCR, lists solely in-frame clones and lacks some. The repertoire holds about 1.5 million clones, with approximately 98% as singletons. The V and J ends lost 3 bases and 3 bases, in that order; junction bases with no gene match: 11. Germline V CDR1 and CDR2: SEHNR, FQNEAQ (reference sequence). The CDR3 runs 19 residues. This sequence was found in a young man in good health. Material: naive CD4+ T cells sorted from blood. This sample's subset: CD45RA+ positively selected. The genes are TRBV7-9 and TRBJ2-3; 14 positions match TRBD2. Here the CDR3 DNA reads TGTGCCAGCAGCTTCGGACTAGCGGGAGGCGGGGGCGTTACAGATACGCAGTATTTT. Translating gives CASSFGLAGGGGVTDTQYF.